This T cell receptor beta chain was identified during a study of cytomegalovirus exposure and HLA in healthy donors. Whole-study results and caveats: Follow-up analysis found HLA locus-dependent TCR association rates, highest for DRB1 and lowest for HLA-C.

This clone has only one observation. Its antigen is still unknown. Vbeta (60) and Jbeta (13) primers were used in the PCR. Sequencing used immunoSEQ multiplex PCR; TCRdb keeps in-frame clones, though not all of them. Counted here are 63,000 or so clones, approximately 79% occurring once; the ten biggest clones make up just under 3%. The germline CDR1 and CDR2 sequences are LGHNA and YSLEER. The CDR3 spans 13 residues. Trimming removed 4 bases at V and 2 bases at J, with 9 bases between. This clonotype originated in a woman aged 25 to 39 in good health and CMV-seronegative. V and J are TRBV4-3 and TRBJ2-7; no definite D call. The specimen was PBMCs. Written as DNA, the CDR3 is TGCGCCAGCAGCCCTACTCACGCCTACGAGCAGTACTTC. Amino acid sequence: CASSPTHAYEQYF.